Here is one T cell receptor beta chain with its context. The data were produced by immunoSEQ multiplex PCR, yet TCRdb's version contains in-frame clones alone and is incomplete. The table shows about 230,000 clones, with around 80% occurring only once. The data originate from a study of control samples from healthy donors and cancer patients. V gave up 10 bases and J gave up 2 bases, with 14 bases separating them. CDR3 size: 13 residues. The origin of this receptor is an older woman with lung cancer. The gene calls are TRBV12-3 or TRBV12-4 and TRBJ1-2; no definite D call. Sequenced input: PBMCs. The CDR3 reads CATASAVNYGYTF. CDR3 coding DNA: TGTGCCACCGCCTCTGCAGTGAACTATGGCTACACCTTC.